A single sample is the source of the 31 T cell receptor beta chains below, sequenced in a study of PD-L1 blockade in urothelial cancer. Generated by immunoSEQ multiplex PCR, the TCRdb table keeps only in-frame clones and is missing some. The sample has tens of thousands of clones; roughly 84% are singletons. Sample time point: pretreatment peripheral blood. Material: PBMCs, obtained around atezolizumab (anti-PD-L1) treatment. Receptor source: a man between 60 and 70 years old with urothelial cancer.

This clone turned up a few times. The chain is built from TRBV5-4 and TRBJ1-6; no firm D call. CDR1 is SGHNT, CDR2 YYREEE, per germline (reference sequence). This CDR3 contains 15 residues. Trimming left V 2 bases short and J 7 bases short, with 13 bases between. CDR3: CASSFAPSGNSPLHF. Here the CDR3 DNA reads TGTGCCAGCAGCTTTGCACCCAGCGGCAATTCACCCCTCCACTTT. The full variable domain, in which reference TRBV5-4 and TRBJ1-6 provide the parts outside the CDR3, is ETGVTQSPTHLIKTRGQQVTLRCSSQSGHNTVSWYQQALGQGPQFIFQYYREEENGRGNFPPRFSGLQFPNYSSELNVNALELDDSALYLCASSFAPSGNSPLHFGNGTRLTVT.

This sequence joins TRBV5-4 and TRBJ1-6, with D possibly being TRBD1 (5 bases). Germline loops: CDR1 SGHNT, CDR2 YYREEE (reference sequence). The CDR3 contains 12 residues. Trimming took 3 bases from V and 7 from J, leaving 5 bases between them. The CDR3 DNA sequence: TGTGCCAGCAGCTCAGGGAATTCACCCCTCCACTTT. Translating it yields CASSSGNSPLHF.

The chain carries TRBV19 and TRBJ2-5; 9 bases align to TRBD2. The CDR3 is made up of 15 amino acids. The J segment lost 7 bases and the V segment lost 5 bases, leaving 11 bases of the junction unmatched. The germline V gene has CDR1 LNHDA and CDR2 SQIVND (reference sequence). The CDR3 sequence: CASSGLAGLVGTQYF. The CDR3 DNA reads TGTGCCAGTAGTGGGCTAGCGGGGCTGGTGGGGACCCAGTACTTC.

This chain connects TRBV5-8 to TRBJ1-1, with TRBD1 as a possible D gene (6 bases). Per germline, CDR1 SGHTS and CDR2 YDEGEE. Trimming shortened V by 6 bases and J by 0 bases, and 12 bases separated the two germline ends. The CDR3 has 14 residues. CDR3 sequence reads: CASTWGQLNTEAFF. DNA for the CDR3: TGTGCCAGCACCTGGGGGCAGCTGAACACTGAAGCTTTCTTT.

The chain combines TRBV28 with TRBJ2-1; 9 bases match TRBD1. V lost 3 bases to trimming and J lost 8 bases; unmatched junction nucleotides: 11. The CDR3 totals 16 residues. Germline CDR1 MDHEN, CDR2 SYDVKM. The CDR3 is CASSFSGQGRGYEQFF. CDR3 DNA sequence: TGTGCCAGCAGTTTTTCGGGACAGGGACGAGGTTATGAGCAGTTCTTC.

The gene calls are TRBV28 and TRBJ2-7, with 9 bases that match TRBD1. The trim removed 4 bases at V and 2 bases at J, leaving 6 bases unmatched. Germline loops: CDR1 MDHEN, CDR2 SYDVKM. The CDR3 loop spans 15 amino acids. The CDR3: CASSSWDREPYEQYF. In DNA, the CDR3 is TGTGCCAGCAGTTCCTGGGACAGGGAACCCTACGAGCAGTACTTC.

This clone was detected once. The chain joins TRBV5-1 to TRBJ2-3; 9 nucleotides align to TRBD2. V shed 4 bases, J shed 5 bases, and the junction held 11 bases outside the gene matches. Looked up from germline, CDR1 is SGHRS and CDR2 is YFSETQ. The CDR3 is 16 amino acids. This CDR3 is CASSLGLAGAIDTQYF. DNA of the CDR3: TGCGCCAGCAGCCTGGGATTAGCGGGGGCGATAGATACGCAGTATTTT.

CDR3 bases: TGTGCCAGCAGCGTAGCCGGAGGGAAGCGGGGGGCTCCGCAAGAGACCCAGTACTTC. Residues: CASSVAGGKRGAPQETQYF. V is TRBV9 and J is TRBJ2-5, with 9 positions matching TRBD2. The CDR3 consists of 19 residues. J gave up 2 bases and V 0 bases, and 14 bases lay outside the gene matches. Germline CDR1 SGDLS, CDR2 YYNGEE.

This clone was detected a few times. The genes are TRBV20-1 and TRBJ1-4; D remains ambiguous. Germline V gene data show CDR1 as DFQATT and CDR2 as SNEGSKA (reference sequence). Trimming removed 1 base at V and 8 bases at J, with 5 bases between. There are 11 residues in the CDR3. The CDR3 protein is CSARAEEKLFF. CDR3 in DNA: TGCAGTGCTAGAGCAGAAGAAAAACTGTTTTTT.

This clone was detected only once. The rearrangement joins TRBV5-1 to TRBJ1-1, with 9 bases that match TRBD1. Per the germline V gene, CDR1 is SGHRS and CDR2 is YFSETQ. V gave up 0 bases and J gave up 0 bases; unmatched junction bases: 3. The CDR3 has 16 residues. CDR3: CASSLVGQGMNTEAFF. Written as DNA, the CDR3 is TGCGCCAGCAGCTTGGTCGGACAGGGGATGAACACTGAAGCTTTCTTT.

The chain combines TRBV27 with TRBJ2-7, with D perhaps TRBD2 (7 bases). The V end was cut by 8 bases, the J end by 1 base, with 12 bases between. The V gene's germline CDR1 is MNHEY and CDR2 SMNVEV (reference sequence). The CDR3 has 13 residues. As DNA, the CDR3 is TGTGCCAGCTGTAGGGGGGGGTCCTACGAGCAGTACTTC. Residues: CASCRGGSYEQYF.

This clone was seen a handful of times. The chain combines TRBV6-5 with TRBJ1-1, with D possibly being TRBD1 (6 bases). The CDR3 spans 11 residues. The V end lost 11 bases, the J end lost 6 bases, and 13 bases lay between the germline ends. Germline V gives CDR1 MNHEY, CDR2 SVGAGI. The CDR3 sequence is CAARRGAEAFF. The DNA for the CDR3 is TGTGCCGCACGCAGGGGAGCTGAAGCTTTCTTT.

This chain connects TRBV18 to TRBJ2-7; 8 bases match TRBD1. This CDR3 region has 16 residues. Germline values: CDR1 KGHSH, CDR2 LQKENI. V shed 2 bases, J shed 3 bases, and the junction held 9 bases outside the gene matches. CDR3 DNA sequence: TGTGCCAGCTCACCAGGTTACACAGGGGGTCGCTACGAGCAGTACTTC. Translation gives CASSPGYTGGRYEQYF.

V and J are TRBV27 and TRBJ1-4; D perhaps matches TRBD1 (6 bases). CDR1 and CDR2 (germline): MNHEY, SMNVEV (reference sequence). V was shortened by 6 bases and J by 3 bases, with 14 bases between the two germline ends. CDR3 length: 15 residues. CDR3 nucleotide sequence: TGTGCCAGCAGCAGCCTGGGGGCTTCTAATGAAAAACTGTTTTTT. This sequence encodes CASSSLGASNEKLFF.

The chain links TRBV18 to TRBJ1-5; 7 nucleotides agree with TRBD1. The CDR3 covers 16 residues. The germline V gene has CDR1 KGHSH and CDR2 LQKENI. Trimming cost V 3 bases and J 0 bases; bases outside gene matches: 5. The CDR3 is CASSPDRIYSNQPQHF. The DNA of the CDR3 is TGTGCCAGCTCACCGGACAGGATATATAGCAATCAGCCCCAGCATTTT.

V is TRBV7-9 and J is TRBJ1-1; the match to TRBD1 covers 8 bases. The germline CDR1 and CDR2 sequences are SEHNR and FQNEAQ (reference sequence). The CDR3 is 12 residues long. J lost 7 bases, V lost 5 bases, and 3 bases had no gene match. The CDR3, as DNA: TGTGCCAGCAGCAGAGACAGGGGTGAAGCTTTCTTT. Encoded protein: CASSRDRGEAFF.

This CDR3 is CARDRDGTEAFF. CDR3 in DNA: TGTGCCCGAGACAGGGACGGCACTGAAGCTTTCTTT. The V and J genes are TRBV30 and TRBJ1-1; 7 nucleotides agree with TRBD1. V shed 8 bases and J 4 bases; nucleotides not matched to a gene: 7. The CDR3 runs 12 residues. Looked up from germline, CDR1 is GTSNPN and CDR2 is SVGIG (reference sequence). The whole variable domain, remainder taken from reference TRBV30 and TRBJ1-1, is SQTIHQWPATLVQPVGSPLSLECTVEGTSNPNLYWYRQAAGRGLQLLFYSVGIGQISSEVPQNLSASRPQDRQFILSSKKLLLSDSGFYLCARDRDGTEAFFGQGTRLTVV.

The chain joins TRBV2 to TRBJ2-5; 11 positions match TRBD2. The CDR3 is 16 amino acids. Trimming took 3 bases from V and 2 from J; bases not matched to a gene: 5. The V gene's germline CDR1 is SNHLY and CDR2 FYNNEI. In DNA form, the CDR3 reads TGTGCCAGCAGTGATATAGCGGGGGGGAAGCAAGAGACCCAGTACTTC. Protein product: CASSDIAGGKQETQYF.

The chain employs TRBV4-1 and TRBJ2-1; 14 nucleotides align to TRBD2. Germline V lookup: CDR1 MGHRA, CDR2 YSYEKL. J was trimmed by 5 bases and V by 4 bases; bases with no gene match: 4. The CDR3 has 16 residues. CDR3 nucleotides: TGCGCCAGCAGCCGCACGGGACTAGCGGGGGACAATGAGCAGTTCTTC. It translates to CASSRTGLAGDNEQFF.

The chain joins TRBV9 to TRBJ2-5; 9 bases are a match to TRBD1. J was trimmed by 3 bases and V by 2 bases; bases with no gene match: 5. Per germline, CDR1 SGDLS and CDR2 YYNGEE. The CDR3 has 15 amino acids. The CDR3 DNA reads TGTGCCAGCAGCGTTGGCGGGACAGGGAAAGAGACCCAGTACTTC. This translates into CASSVGGTGKETQYF.

The chain joins TRBV19 to TRBJ2-3; 9 bases match TRBD1. Germline V gives CDR1 LNHDA, CDR2 SQIVND (reference sequence). V lost 5 bases to trimming and J lost 4 bases; unmatched junction nucleotides: 7. This CDR3 region has 15 residues. The CDR3 reads CASSWTGAGSDTQYF. CDR3 nucleotide sequence: TGTGCCAGTAGTTGGACAGGGGCCGGTTCAGATACGCAGTATTTT. Filled out from reference TRBV19 and TRBJ2-3, the complete variable domain reads DGGITQSPKYLFRKEGQNVTLSCEQNLNHDAMYWYRQDPGQGLRLIYYSQIVNDFQKGDIAEGYSVSREKKESFPLTVTSAQKNPTAFYLCASSWTGAGSDTQYFGPGTRLTVL.

V is TRBV18 and J is TRBJ2-7; 9 nucleotides align to TRBD1. Germline trimming cut 5 bases from V and 4 bases from J; bases unmatched to any gene: 3. The germline CDR1 and CDR2 sequences are KGHSH and LQKENI. The CDR3 is made up of 13 amino acids. As DNA, the CDR3 is TGTGCCAGCTCATCGGACAGGGGATACGAGCAGTACTTC. Translating it yields CASSSDRGYEQYF.

The CDR3 loop is CASSPLIWEEDTDTQYF. CDR3 DNA sequence: TGTGCCAGCTCACCACTAATTTGGGAGGAGGACACAGATACGCAGTATTTT. This chain links TRBV18 with TRBJ2-3, with D perhaps matching TRBD2 (6 bases). Trimming took 1 base from V and 2 from J, leaving 16 bases between them. The germline V gene has CDR1 KGHSH and CDR2 LQKENI. CDR3 length: 17 amino acids.

The chain joins TRBV7-9 to TRBJ2-7; the D gene is possibly TRBD1 (7 bases). The CDR3 extends over 15 amino acids. From germline, CDR1 is SEHNR and CDR2 FQNEAQ (reference sequence). V was trimmed by 8 bases and J by 3 bases, leaving 20 bases between them. CDR3 in amino acids: CASSTPPGGGYEQYF. The CDR3 nucleotides read TGTGCCAGCTCAACGCCACCAGGGGGAGGCTACGAGCAGTACTTC.

J is TRBJ2-7 and V is TRBV6-5, with 14 bases aligning to TRBD2. CDR1 and CDR2 (germline): MNHEY, SVGAGI. This CDR3 contains 15 residues. The ends lost 5 bases at V and 6 bases at J; junction bases unmatched: 6. The CDR3 loop reads CASSRGTSGSFEQYF. CDR3 bases: TGTGCCAGCAGTCGAGGGACTAGCGGGAGTTTCGAGCAGTACTTC.

The chain has TRBV6-1 and TRBJ1-1, with 10 bases fitting TRBD1. CDR1 MNHNS and CDR2 SASEGT come from the germline V gene. V shed 4 bases, J shed 4 bases, and the junction held 3 bases outside the gene matches. The CDR3 consists of 14 residues. The CDR3 nucleotides read TGTGCCAGCAGTGGGGACAGGGGAATCACTGAAGCTTTCTTT. The encoded protein is CASSGDRGITEAFF.

The rearrangement uses TRBV6-5 and TRBJ2-7; 8 nucleotides match TRBD1. The CDR3 has 13 amino acids. Losses at the gene ends were 6 bases for V and 3 bases for J; bases not matched to a gene: 4. In germline, CDR1 is MNHEY, CDR2 SVGAGI. CDR3 sequence: CASSTGGNYEQYF. CDR3 sequence (DNA): TGTGCCAGCAGCACAGGGGGGAACTACGAGCAGTACTTC.

J is TRBJ2-2 and V is TRBV5-1; 9 positions match TRBD1. Germline V CDR1 and CDR2: SGHRS, YFSETQ. CDR3 size: 13 residues. After removal of 1 base from V and 14 bases from J, the junction contained 6 bases not matched to a gene. The DNA for the CDR3 is TGCGCCAGCAGCTTGCGGGACAGGGTCTTTCTGTTTTTT. This translates into CASSLRDRVFLFF.

This chain joins TRBV5-4 and TRBJ2-2; 8 positions match TRBD1. Trimming took 4 bases from V and 2 from J; bases not matched to a gene: 7. Germline CDR1 is SGHNT and CDR2 is YYREEE (reference sequence). The CDR3 loop spans 16 amino acids. The CDR3 loop is CASSQGTGSNTGELFF. CDR3 sequence (DNA): TGTGCCAGCAGCCAAGGGACAGGAAGTAACACCGGGGAGCTGTTTTTT.

This clone was picked up a small number of times. The chain combines TRBV5-6 with TRBJ1-2; a possible D gene is TRBD1 (6 bases). Trimming removed 2 bases from V and 0 bases from J, with 11 bases in between. The CDR3 loop spans 15 amino acids. Germline loops: CDR1 SGHDT, CDR2 YYEEEE. The CDR3 loop reads CASSFYRVSNYGYTF. Written as DNA, the CDR3 is TGTGCCAGCAGCTTTTACAGGGTCTCTAACTATGGCTACACCTTC.

The chain joins TRBV6-6 to TRBJ2-7; 11 nucleotides agree with TRBD2. The CDR3 is 13 residues long. Trimming removed 8 bases from V and 4 bases from J; junction bases left unmatched: 4. CDR1 is MNHNY, CDR2 SVGAGI, per germline (reference sequence). The CDR3 loop reads CASSRTSGYEQYF. CDR3 nucleotides: TGTGCCAGCTCGCGGACTAGCGGGTACGAGCAGTACTTC.